This T cell receptor beta chain was captured by sequencing in a study of shared clonotypes between healthy human individuals. As for the study in general: Aged 18 to 49, the donors were a couple of women and a few men. For every donor, three CD4 naive, three CD4 memory, two CD8 naive and one CD8 memory plates were used.

CD8 cells classed as naive were CD45RO-negative and positively selected for CCR7, excluding terminally differentiated effector memory CD45RA+ cells. Replicate PCRs for sorted subsets used approximately 190 ng DNA; this equaled some 30,000 T cell genomes. Measured with immunoSEQ multiplex PCR; TCRdb has only the in-frame clones, and not every one. The sample has about 2,100,000 clones, 85% to 95% seen once. Details on this clone: Its matching antigen is unknown.

General observations from the study: Naive subsets generally exceeded memory subsets in estimated richness.

The material sequenced was naive CD8+ T cells from PBMCs. The clonotype was recovered from a man between 18 and 35 years old in good health. Some clones in this sample may be carry-over from other donors' samples.

CDR3 protein: CASSRVNSYEQYF. As DNA, the CDR3 is TGTGCCAGTAGTAGAGTAAACTCCTACGAGCAGTACTTC. The chain is built from TRBV19 and TRBJ2-7, with D uncertain. The V gene's germline CDR1 is LNHDA and CDR2 SQIVND (reference sequence). The CDR3 spans 13 residues. V was trimmed by 4 bases and J by 0 bases, leaving 7 bases between them.